The T cell receptor (beta chain) under discussion was sequenced for a study of blood T cell repertoires in COVID-19. Across the study: The cDNA or gDNA used as material had been derived from T cells, B-cell-depleted T cells, or PBMCs.

The germline V gene has CDR1 LNHDA and CDR2 SQIVND (reference sequence). Trimming took off 3 bases at V and 4 bases at J, with 12 bases between the two ends. This CDR3 contains 14 residues. Authors' methods: Reference gene primer amplification yielded estimated nucleated cell counts. TCRdb's copy holds only in-frame clones and misses some; the assay was immunoSEQ multiplex PCR. V, J and clone size are taken as reported in that table, and D and trimming were inferred from the DNA itself. The repertoire has about 310,000 clones, 75% to 90% of them found once; the top ten carry over 1.5%. Participant-reported clinical history was the basis for cohort assignment. Exposed participants came across a COVID-19 case within 2 weeks before study entry.

Sequencing used PBMCs or T cells enriched from blood (not recorded which). The TCR comes from a woman in her twenties or thirties who had been exposed to COVID-19. J is TRBJ2-5 and V is TRBV19; D is possibly TRBD1 (6 bases). This CDR3 is CASSIGQGSETQYF. Here the CDR3 DNA reads TGTGCCAGTAGTATCGGGCAGGGGTCAGAGACCCAGTACTTC.